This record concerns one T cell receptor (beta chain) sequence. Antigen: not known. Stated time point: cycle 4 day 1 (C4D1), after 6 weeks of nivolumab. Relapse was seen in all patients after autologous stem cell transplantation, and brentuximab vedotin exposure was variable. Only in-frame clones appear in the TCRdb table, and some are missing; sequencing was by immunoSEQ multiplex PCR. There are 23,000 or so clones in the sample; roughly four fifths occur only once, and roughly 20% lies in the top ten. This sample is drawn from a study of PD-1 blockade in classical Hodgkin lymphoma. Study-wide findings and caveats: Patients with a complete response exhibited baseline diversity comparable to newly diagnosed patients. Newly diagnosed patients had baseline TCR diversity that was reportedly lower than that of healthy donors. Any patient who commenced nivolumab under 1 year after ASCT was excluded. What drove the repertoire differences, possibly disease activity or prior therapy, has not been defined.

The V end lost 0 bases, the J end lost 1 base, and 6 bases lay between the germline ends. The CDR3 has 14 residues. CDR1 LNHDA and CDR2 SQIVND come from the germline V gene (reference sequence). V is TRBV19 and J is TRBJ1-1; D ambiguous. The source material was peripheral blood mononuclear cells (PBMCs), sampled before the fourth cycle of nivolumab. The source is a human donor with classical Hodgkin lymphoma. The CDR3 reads CASSIDPGNTEAFF. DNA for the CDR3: TGTGCCAGTAGTATAGATCCCGGGAACACTGAAGCTTTCTTT. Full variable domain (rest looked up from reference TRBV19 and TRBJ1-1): DGGITQSPKYLFRKEGQNVTLSCEQNLNHDAMYWYRQDPGQGLRLIYYSQIVNDFQKGDIAEGYSVSREKKESFPLTVTSAQKNPTAFYLCASSIDPGNTEAFFGQGTRLTVV.